These 13 T cell receptor beta chains were sequenced from one sample in a study of CD8+ T cells in alopecia areata. Treatment: oral pan-JAK inhibitor, 5-10 mg twice daily. Isolated RNA was reverse transcribed into cDNA used as the sequencing template. Profiled with immunoSEQ multiplex PCR; TCRdb holds only in-frame clones, not every one. This repertoire shows about 190,000 clones, 64% found once; its top ten account for approximately 1.3%. The sequencing used CD4+ T cells sorted from blood, collected at approximately week 49, from a patient treated with tofacitinib. These receptors originate from a human donor with alopecia areata.

The chain has TRBV6-5 and TRBJ1-1, with 9 bases matching TRBD1. The CDR3 sequence is 15 residues long. The germline gives CDR1 MNHEY, CDR2 SVGAGI. The J segment lost 0 bases and the V segment lost 6 bases, leaving 5 bases of the junction unmatched. The CDR3: CASSRRDRVNTEAFF. The CDR3 nucleotides read TGTGCCAGCAGCCGAAGGGACAGGGTGAACACTGAAGCTTTCTTT.

The rearrangement uses TRBV30 and TRBJ2-1; D perhaps matches TRBD2 (6 bases). The V end was cut by 0 bases, the J end by 9 bases, with 12 bases between. In germline, CDR1 is GTSNPN, CDR2 SVGIG (reference sequence). This CDR3 spans 13 amino acids. CDR3 amino acids: CAWSVQDGGEQFF. The CDR3 bases are TGTGCCTGGAGTGTACAAGACGGGGGTGAGCAGTTCTTC.

Of note for this clone: Additional DNA sequences in this sample encode the identical CDR3. The V call is TRBV29-1, the J call TRBJ2-1; D call uncertain. Germline V lookup: CDR1 SQVTM, CDR2 ANQGSEA. The V gene lost 6 bases and the J gene lost 5 bases, with 5 bases spanning the gap. The CDR3 covers 10 residues. Written as DNA, the CDR3 is TGCAGCGTCGCAAACAATGAGCAGTTCTTC. Its translation is CSVANNEQFF.

The rearrangement uses TRBV29-1 and TRBJ2-3; D is unresolved. Trimming shortened V by 5 bases and J by 2 bases, and 14 bases separated the two germline ends. CDR3 length equals 14 residues. Germline V gene lookup returns CDR1 SQVTM and CDR2 ANQGSEA. Here the CDR3 reads CSVIVPAATDTQYF. The DNA for the CDR3 is TGCAGCGTTATCGTACCGGCTGCCACAGATACGCAGTATTTT.

The rearrangement links TRBV30 to TRBJ2-5; 9 nucleotides align to TRBD2. Germline V CDR1 and CDR2: GTSNPN, SVGIG (reference sequence). This CDR3 is built from 15 residues. The V gene end was trimmed by 4 bases and the J gene end by 2 bases; junction bases not matched to a gene: 8. This CDR3 reads CAWTRAGGFQETQYF. For the CDR3, the DNA is TGTGCCTGGACGAGAGCGGGGGGTTTTCAAGAGACCCAGTACTTC.

The chain joins TRBV29-1 to TRBJ1-2; no definite D call. V lost 7 bases and J 1 base, leaving 19 bases between the germline ends. Germline assignment: CDR1 SQVTM and CDR2 ANQGSEA. The CDR3 runs 15 residues. CDR3 residues: CSAPRETGRNYGYTF. The CDR3 DNA is TGCAGCGCCCCTCGGGAGACCGGACGTAACTATGGCTACACCTTC.

The rearrangement joins TRBV7-2 to TRBJ2-1; no firm D call. CDR3 size: 13 residues. With 2 bases removed from V and 7 bases from J, the gap between germline ends came to 9 bases. CDR1 and CDR2 from the germline V gene are SGHTA and FQGNSA. CDR3 sequence: CASSLTSQNEQFF. DNA for the CDR3: TGTGCCAGCAGCTTAACGTCTCAAAATGAGCAGTTCTTC.

The rearrangement links TRBV7-2 to TRBJ1-2; D is ambiguous. The ends were cut back, 6 bases at V and 5 bases at J, with 16 bases in the middle. The CDR3 has 14 amino acids. CDR1 and CDR2 (germline): SGHTA, FQGNSA. This chain's CDR3 is CASSPPIPGYGYTF. Here the CDR3 DNA reads TGTGCCAGCAGTCCCCCGATTCCGGGATATGGCTACACCTTC.

This clone was detected many times. The rearrangement joins TRBV5-6 to TRBJ1-2, with no clear D. The CDR3 runs 14 residues. V gave up 6 bases and J gave up 8 bases, with 20 bases separating them. In germline, CDR1 is SGHDT, CDR2 YYEEEE. DNA for the CDR3: TGTGCCAGCACCCCGGGAGGTCCACGGTCGGGCTACACCTTC. Translation gives CASTPGGPRSGYTF.

This clone was found a few times. The V and J genes are TRBV29-1 and TRBJ2-6; tentative D call: TRBD1 (6 bases). This CDR3 spans 15 amino acids. The V gene lost 3 bases and the J gene lost 2 bases, with 11 bases spanning the gap. Looked up from germline, CDR1 is SQVTM and CDR2 is ANQGSEA. The CDR3 DNA is TGCAGCGTTGAGAGAGGGGGAACTGGGGCCAACGTCCTGACTTTC. It is translated as CSVERGGTGANVLTF.

This clone has a handful of counts. The chain recombines TRBV13 with TRBJ1-2; 9 bases fit TRBD1. The CDR3 is 16 amino acids. Germline assignment: CDR1 PRHDT and CDR2 FYEKMQ (reference sequence). With 2 bases clipped from V and 3 bases from J, the junction kept 7 bases outside the gene matches. CDR3 DNA: TGTGCCAGCAGCTTACAACAGGGGGCGGTGTACTATGGCTACACCTTC. Its protein product is CASSLQQGAVYYGYTF. Supplemented by reference TRBV13 and TRBJ1-2, the full variable domain reads AAGVIQSPRHLIKEKRETATLKCYPIPRHDTVYWYQQGPGQDPQFLISFYEKMQSDKGSIPDRFSAQQFSDYHSELNMSSLELGDSALYFCASSLQQGAVYYGYTFGSGTRLTVV.

In DNA, the CDR3 is TGCGCCAGCAGCCCCGAGGATTTCACCGGGGAGCTGTTTTTT. This gives the protein CASSPEDFTGELFF. J is TRBJ2-2 and V is TRBV5-1; unclear D gene. CDR1 is SGHRS, CDR2 YFSETQ, per germline. The length of the CDR3 is 14 residues. The V and J ends lost 4 bases and 4 bases respectively, with 11 bases between them.

CDR3 sequence (DNA): TGTGCCAGCAGCTTACGAAGACAGGGAACAGATACGCAGTATTTT. Encoded protein: CASSLRRQGTDTQYF. The V and J genes are TRBV7-2 and TRBJ2-3; 7 bases fit TRBD1. Germline lookup yields CDR1 SGHTA and CDR2 FQGNSA. The length of the CDR3 is 15 residues. Unmatched junction bases numbered 5, after V lost 2 bases and J lost 3 bases.